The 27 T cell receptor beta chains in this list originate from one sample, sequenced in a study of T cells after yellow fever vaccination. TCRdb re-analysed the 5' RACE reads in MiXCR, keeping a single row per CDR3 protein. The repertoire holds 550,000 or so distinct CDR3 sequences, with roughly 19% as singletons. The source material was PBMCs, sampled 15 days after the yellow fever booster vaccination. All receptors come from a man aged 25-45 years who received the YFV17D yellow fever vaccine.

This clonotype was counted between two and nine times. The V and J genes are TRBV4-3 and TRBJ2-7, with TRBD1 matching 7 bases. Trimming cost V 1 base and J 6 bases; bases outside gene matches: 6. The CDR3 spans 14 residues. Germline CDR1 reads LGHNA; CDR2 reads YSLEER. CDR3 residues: CASSQALQGSEQYF. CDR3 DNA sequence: TGCGCCAGCAGCCAAGCCCTACAGGGGAGCGAGCAGTACTTC.

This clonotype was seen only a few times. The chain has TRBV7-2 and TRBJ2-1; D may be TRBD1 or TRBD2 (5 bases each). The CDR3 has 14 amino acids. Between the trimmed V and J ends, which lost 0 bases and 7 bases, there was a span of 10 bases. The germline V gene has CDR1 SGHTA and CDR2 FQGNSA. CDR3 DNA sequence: TGTGCCAGCAGCTTAGCGGGGGATTGGAATGAGCAGTTCTTC. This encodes CASSLAGDWNEQFF. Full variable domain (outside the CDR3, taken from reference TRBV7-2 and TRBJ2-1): GAGVSQSPSNKVTEKGKDVELRCDPISGHTALYWYRQSLGQGLEFLIYFQGNSAPDKSGLPSDRFSAERTGGSVSTLTIQRTQQEDSAVYLCASSLAGDWNEQFFGPGTRLTVL.

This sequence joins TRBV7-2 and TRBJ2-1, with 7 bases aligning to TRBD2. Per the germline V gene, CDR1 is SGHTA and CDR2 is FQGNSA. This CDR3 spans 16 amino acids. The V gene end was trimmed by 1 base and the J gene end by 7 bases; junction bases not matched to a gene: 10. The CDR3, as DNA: TGTGCCAGCAGCTTAGTTGCTAGCGGTGGTCAGAATGAGCAGTTCTTC. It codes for CASSLVASGGQNEQFF.

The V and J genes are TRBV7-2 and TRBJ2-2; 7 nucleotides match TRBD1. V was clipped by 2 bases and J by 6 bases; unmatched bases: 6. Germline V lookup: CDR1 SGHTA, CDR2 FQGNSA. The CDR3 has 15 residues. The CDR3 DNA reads TGTGCCAGCAGCTTATATCCCCAGGGGGCCGGGGAGCTGTTTTTT. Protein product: CASSLYPQGAGELFF.

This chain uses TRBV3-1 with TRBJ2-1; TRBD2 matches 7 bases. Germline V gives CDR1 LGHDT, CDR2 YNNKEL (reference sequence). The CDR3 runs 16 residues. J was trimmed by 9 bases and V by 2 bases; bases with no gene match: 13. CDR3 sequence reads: CASSQPVGTTPPEQFF. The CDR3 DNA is TGTGCCAGCAGCCAACCAGTCGGGACTACTCCCCCTGAGCAGTTCTTC.

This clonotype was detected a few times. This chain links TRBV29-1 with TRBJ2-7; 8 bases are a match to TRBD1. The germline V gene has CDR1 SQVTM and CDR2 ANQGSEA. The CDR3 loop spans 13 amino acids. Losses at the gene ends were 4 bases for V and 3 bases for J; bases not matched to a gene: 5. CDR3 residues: CSVGLGQDYEQYF. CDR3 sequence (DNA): TGCAGCGTTGGGTTGGGACAGGACTACGAGCAGTACTTC.

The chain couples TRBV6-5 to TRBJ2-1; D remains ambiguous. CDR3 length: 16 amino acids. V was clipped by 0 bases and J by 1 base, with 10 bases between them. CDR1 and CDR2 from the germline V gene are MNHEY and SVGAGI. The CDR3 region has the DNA TGTGCCAGCAGTTACTCGAGAAGGGCATCCTACAATGAGCAGTTCTTC. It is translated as CASSYSRRASYNEQFF.

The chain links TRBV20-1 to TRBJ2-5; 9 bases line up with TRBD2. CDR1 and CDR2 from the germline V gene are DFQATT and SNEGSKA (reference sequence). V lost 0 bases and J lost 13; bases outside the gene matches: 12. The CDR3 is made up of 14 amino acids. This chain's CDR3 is CSAREPSGTGRRYF. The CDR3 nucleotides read TGCAGTGCTAGAGAGCCTAGCGGGACCGGCCGGCGGTACTTC.

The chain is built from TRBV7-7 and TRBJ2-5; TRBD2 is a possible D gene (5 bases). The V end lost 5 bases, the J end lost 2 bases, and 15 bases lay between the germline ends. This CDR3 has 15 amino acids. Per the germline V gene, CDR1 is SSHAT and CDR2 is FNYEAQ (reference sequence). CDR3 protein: CASSRGSGPQETQYF. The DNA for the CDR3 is TGTGCCAGCAGCCGGGGTTCCGGGCCACAAGAGACCCAGTACTTC.

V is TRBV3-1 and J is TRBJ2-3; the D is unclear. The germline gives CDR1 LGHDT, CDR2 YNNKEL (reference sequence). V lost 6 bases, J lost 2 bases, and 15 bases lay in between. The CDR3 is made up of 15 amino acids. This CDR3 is CASRASFGSTDTQYF. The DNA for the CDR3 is TGTGCCAGCAGGGCAAGTTTCGGGTCCACAGATACGCAGTATTTT.

In nucleotides, the CDR3 is TGTGCCAGCACCTCAGGCGGGACAGTGGGTACTATCGAACCCTACGAGCAGTACTTC. Amino acids: CASTSGGTVGTIEPYEQYF. The gene calls are TRBV6-1 and TRBJ2-7; possible D gene TRBD1, 7 bases. Per germline, CDR1 MNHNS and CDR2 SASEGT. The CDR3 consists of 19 residues. V shed 7 bases and J shed 2 bases, with 30 bases lying between them.

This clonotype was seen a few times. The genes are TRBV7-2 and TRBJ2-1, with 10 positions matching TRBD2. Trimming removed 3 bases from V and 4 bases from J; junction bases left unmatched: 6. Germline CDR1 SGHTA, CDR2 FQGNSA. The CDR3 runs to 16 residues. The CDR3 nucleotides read TGTGCCAGCAGCTTCGGGCGGACTAGCGGATACAATGAGCAGTTCTTC. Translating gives CASSFGRTSGYNEQFF.

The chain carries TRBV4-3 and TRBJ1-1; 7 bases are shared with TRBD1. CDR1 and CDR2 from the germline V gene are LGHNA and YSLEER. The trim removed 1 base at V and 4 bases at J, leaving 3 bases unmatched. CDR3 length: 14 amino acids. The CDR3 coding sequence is TGCGCCAGCAGCCAAGTGACAGGGTTCACTGAAGCTTTCTTT. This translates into CASSQVTGFTEAFF.

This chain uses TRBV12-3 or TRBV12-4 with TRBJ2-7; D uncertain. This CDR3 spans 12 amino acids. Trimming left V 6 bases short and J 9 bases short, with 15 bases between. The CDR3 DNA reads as TGTGCCAGCAGCCCTCCGGGCTCAGGGCAGTACTTC. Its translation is CASSPPGSGQYF.

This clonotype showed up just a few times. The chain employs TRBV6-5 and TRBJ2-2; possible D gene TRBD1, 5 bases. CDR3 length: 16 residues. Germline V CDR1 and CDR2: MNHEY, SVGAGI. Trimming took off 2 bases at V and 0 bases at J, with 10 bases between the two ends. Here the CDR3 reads CASSYTDSANTGELFF. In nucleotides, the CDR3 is TGTGCCAGCAGTTACACCGACAGCGCGAACACCGGGGAGCTGTTTTTT.

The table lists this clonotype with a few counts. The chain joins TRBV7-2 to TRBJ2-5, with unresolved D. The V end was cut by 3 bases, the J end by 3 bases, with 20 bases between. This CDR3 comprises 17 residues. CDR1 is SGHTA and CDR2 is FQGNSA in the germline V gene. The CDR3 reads CASSFQPPPLGKETQYF. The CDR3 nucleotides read TGTGCCAGCAGCTTTCAACCCCCCCCTCTGGGGAAAGAGACCCAGTACTTC.

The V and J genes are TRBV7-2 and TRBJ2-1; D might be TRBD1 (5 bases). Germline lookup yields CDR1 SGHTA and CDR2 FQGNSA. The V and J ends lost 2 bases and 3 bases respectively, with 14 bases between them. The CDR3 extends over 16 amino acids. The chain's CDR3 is CASSLSIGQIYNEQFF. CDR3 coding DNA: TGTGCCAGCAGCTTAAGTATCGGACAAATCTACAATGAGCAGTTCTTC.

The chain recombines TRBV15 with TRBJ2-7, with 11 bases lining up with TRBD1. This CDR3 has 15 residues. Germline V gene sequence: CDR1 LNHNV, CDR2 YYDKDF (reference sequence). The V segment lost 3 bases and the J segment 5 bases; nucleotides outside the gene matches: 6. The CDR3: CATSRNRDRGNEQYF. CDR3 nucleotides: TGTGCCACCAGCAGGAACCGGGACAGGGGGAACGAGCAGTACTTC.

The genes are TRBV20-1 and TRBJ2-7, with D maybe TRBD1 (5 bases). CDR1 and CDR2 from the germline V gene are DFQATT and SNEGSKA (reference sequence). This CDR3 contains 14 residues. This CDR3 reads CSGSDRARAYEQYF. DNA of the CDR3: TGCAGCGGCTCGGATAGGGCCAGGGCCTACGAGCAGTACTTC.

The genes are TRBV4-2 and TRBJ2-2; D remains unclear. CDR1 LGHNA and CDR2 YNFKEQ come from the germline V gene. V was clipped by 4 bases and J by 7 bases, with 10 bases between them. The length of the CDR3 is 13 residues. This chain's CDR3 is CASSPEFLGELFF. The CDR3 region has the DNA TGTGCCAGCAGCCCCGAGTTCCTCGGGGAGCTGTTTTTT.

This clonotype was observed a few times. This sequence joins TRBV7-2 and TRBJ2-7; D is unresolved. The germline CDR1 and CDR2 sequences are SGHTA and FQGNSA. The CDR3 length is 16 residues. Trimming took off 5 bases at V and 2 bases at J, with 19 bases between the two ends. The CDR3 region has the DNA TGTGCCAGCAGCCCGGCAGTGACGCAGGAAACCTACGAGCAGTACTTC. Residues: CASSPAVTQETYEQYF. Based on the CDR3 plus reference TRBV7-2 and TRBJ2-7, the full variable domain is GAGVSQSPSNKVTEKGKDVELRCDPISGHTALYWYRQSLGQGLEFLIYFQGNSAPDKSGLPSDRFSAERTGGSVSTLTIQRTQQEDSAVYLCASSPAVTQETYEQYFGPGTRLTVT.

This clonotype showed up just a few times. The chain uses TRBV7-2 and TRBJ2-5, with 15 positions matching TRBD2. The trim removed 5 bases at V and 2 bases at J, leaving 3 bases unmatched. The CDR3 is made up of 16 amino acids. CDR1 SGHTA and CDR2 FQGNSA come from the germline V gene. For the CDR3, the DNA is TGTGCCAGCAGCCACGGACTAGCGGGAGGGCAAGAGACCCAGTACTTC. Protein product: CASSHGLAGGQETQYF. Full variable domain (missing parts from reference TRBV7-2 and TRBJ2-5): GAGVSQSPSNKVTEKGKDVELRCDPISGHTALYWYRQSLGQGLEFLIYFQGNSAPDKSGLPSDRFSAERTGGSVSTLTIQRTQQEDSAVYLCASSHGLAGGQETQYFGPGTRLLVL.

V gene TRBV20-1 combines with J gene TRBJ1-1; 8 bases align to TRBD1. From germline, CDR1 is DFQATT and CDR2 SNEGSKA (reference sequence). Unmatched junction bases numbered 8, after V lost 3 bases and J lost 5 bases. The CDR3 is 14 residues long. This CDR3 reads CSARVRGRGTEAFF. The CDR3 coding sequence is TGCAGTGCTAGGGTCAGGGGGCGCGGGACTGAAGCTTTCTTT.

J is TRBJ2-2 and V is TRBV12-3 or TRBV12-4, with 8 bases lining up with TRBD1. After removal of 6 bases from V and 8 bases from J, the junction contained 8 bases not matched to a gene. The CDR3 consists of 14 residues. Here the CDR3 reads CASRVDRVLGELFF. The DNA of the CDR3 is TGTGCCAGCAGGGTGGACAGGGTATTAGGGGAGCTGTTTTTT.

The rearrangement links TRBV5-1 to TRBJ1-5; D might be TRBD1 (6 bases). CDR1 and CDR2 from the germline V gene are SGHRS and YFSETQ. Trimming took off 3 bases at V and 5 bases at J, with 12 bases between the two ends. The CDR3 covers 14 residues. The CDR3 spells CASSSTGTDQPQHF. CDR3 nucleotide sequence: TGCGCCAGCAGCTCTACAGGGACGGATCAGCCCCAGCATTTT.

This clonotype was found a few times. For the CDR3, the DNA is TGCAGCGTTGGGGGCCGCCCCGGGAACTCCTACGAGCAGTACTTC. Translated, it gives CSVGGRPGNSYEQYF. The chain links TRBV29-1 to TRBJ2-7; D is tentatively TRBD1 or TRBD2 (5 bases each). Trimming left V 4 bases short and J 0 bases short, with 16 bases between. This CDR3 is built from 15 residues. The V gene's germline CDR1 is SQVTM and CDR2 ANQGSEA.

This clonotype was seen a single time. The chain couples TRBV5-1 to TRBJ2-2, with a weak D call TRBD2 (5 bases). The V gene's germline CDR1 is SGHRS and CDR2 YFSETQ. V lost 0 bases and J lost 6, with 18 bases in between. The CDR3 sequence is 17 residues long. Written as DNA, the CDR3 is TGCGCCAGCAGCTTGGAGAGGAGCCTCTTGAGGGCCGGGGAGCTGTTTTTT. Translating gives CASSLERSLLRAGELFF.